The 31 T cell receptor beta chains below were found in one sample sequenced in a study of T-cell reconstitution after alpha-beta-depleted transplantation in children. Preparation of the TCRbeta library involved a method that used unique molecular identifiers. TCRdb passed the PCR reads through MiXCR, listing each CDR3 protein once. The sample holds hundreds of thousands of distinct CDR3 sequences, 8.5% to 10% seen once. Material: PBMCs from the stem cell graft donor, obtained from the stem cell graft. These receptors were obtained from a human donor who donated a stem cell graft to a child with acute lymphoblastic leukemia.

There are many counts of this clonotype. The genes are TRBV20-1 and TRBJ2-5, with 7 bases that match TRBD2. V was pared by 4 bases and J by 4 bases, with 9 bases of the junction left unmatched. This CDR3 comprises 14 residues. The V gene's germline CDR1 is DFQATT and CDR2 SNEGSKA (reference sequence). For the CDR3, the DNA is TGCAGTGCTAAGGAGGGAGGGAGGGGAGAGACCCAGTACTTC. This encodes CSAKEGGRGETQYF.

Worth noting for this clonotype: This may stem from a read error, because a much larger clone lies one nucleotide away. The rearrangement links TRBV7-8 to TRBJ1-1, with 7 bases fitting TRBD1. V lost 5 bases, J lost 11 bases, and 5 bases stayed unmatched. CDR3 length equals 11 residues. The germline CDR1 and CDR2 sequences are SGHVS and FQNEAQ. The chain's CDR3 is CASSQGQAAFF. The CDR3, as DNA: TGTGCCAGCAGCCAAGGACAGGCCGCTTTCTTT.

On this clonotype: A single base separates this from a much larger clone, so it may be a read error. This chain joins TRBV9 and TRBJ2-2, with D perhaps TRBD1 or TRBD2 (5 bases each). Trimming took 5 bases from V and 4 from J, leaving 15 bases between them. The CDR3 has 15 amino acids. The germline CDR1 and CDR2 sequences are SGDLS and YYNGEE. The CDR3 spells CASSGRGVSTGELFF. The CDR3 region has the DNA TGTGCCAGCAGTGGTCGAGGGGTGAGCACCGGGGAGCTGTTTTTT.

The CDR3 DNA reads TGTGCCAGCAGTCCACGGCAGATTACCTACGAGCAGTACTTC. Translated: CASSPRQITYEQYF. The chain couples TRBV27 to TRBJ2-7; D ambiguous. The V end was cut by 5 bases, the J end by 2 bases, with 13 bases between. The CDR3 consists of 14 residues. CDR1 and CDR2 from the germline V gene are MNHEY and SMNVEV (reference sequence).

This clonotype has a count of ten or more. This chain joins TRBV6-1 and TRBJ2-5; 10 nucleotides match TRBD1. The CDR3 loop spans 14 amino acids. Germline values: CDR1 MNHNS, CDR2 SASEGT. V trimming: 6 bases; J trimming: 3 bases; junction bases outside the gene matches: 4. The CDR3 bases are TGTGCCAGCAGCCCGACAGGGGGCAAAGAGACCCAGTACTTC. Protein product: CASSPTGGKETQYF.

Concerning this clonotype itself: Since a much larger clone is just one base distant, this may be a read error. The chain employs TRBV5-1 and TRBJ1-5; 7 bases agree with TRBD1. The CDR3 is 15 residues long. Germline V gene lookup returns CDR1 SGHRS and CDR2 YFSETQ. The CDR3 loop is CASSFEGAVNQPHHF. The CDR3 DNA reads TGCGCCAGCAGCTTTGAGGGGGCAGTTAATCAGCCCCACCATTTT.

This clonotype was counted at least ten times. The chain has TRBV7-2 and TRBJ2-1, with a weak D call TRBD2 (5 bases). V lost 1 base and J 5 bases, leaving 9 bases between the germline ends. Germline CDR1 SGHTA, CDR2 FQGNSA. The CDR3 has 14 amino acids. CDR3 amino acids: CASSLGLLHNEQFF. The DNA of the CDR3 is TGTGCCAGCAGCTTAGGACTATTACACAATGAGCAGTTCTTC.

This chain links TRBV12-3 or TRBV12-4 with TRBJ1-2, with TRBD1 matching over 8 bases. The CDR3 loop spans 15 amino acids. Trimming took 6 bases from V and 5 from J; bases not matched to a gene: 11. CDR3 coding DNA: TGTGCCAGCAGCCCCACCGAGACAGGGGTTTATGGCTACACCTTC. Protein: CASSPTETGVYGYTF.

The chain has TRBV12-3 or TRBV12-4 and TRBJ2-4; D possibly corresponds to TRBD2 (7 bases). The CDR3 consists of 14 residues. Trimming removed 2 bases at V and 7 bases at J, with 12 bases between. The CDR3 sequence: CASSLRGGVNIQYF. The CDR3 nucleotides are TGTGCCAGCAGTTTAAGGGGGGGCGTTAACATTCAGTACTTC.

The sample holds a few counts of this clonotype. The chain couples TRBV7-8 to TRBJ1-1; D gene unclear. Trimming stripped 8 bases from V and 7 bases from J, with 14 bases between. Germline V lookup: CDR1 SGHVS, CDR2 FQNEAQ. This CDR3 has 12 residues. CDR3 bases: TGTGCCAGCGGGCCTCGGGGAGTTGAAGCTTTCTTT. This encodes CASGPRGVEAFF.

This clonotype was seen more than once but under ten times. The CDR3 DNA reads TGTGCCAGCAGCTTAAGTCACTCCCGCTCCTACGAGCAGTACTTC. Its translation is CASSLSHSRSYEQYF. The chain combines TRBV7-2 with TRBJ2-7, with D hard to call. The CDR3 has 15 amino acids. V lost 2 bases and J 0 bases, leaving 11 bases between the germline ends. The germline V gene has CDR1 SGHTA and CDR2 FQGNSA.

V gene TRBV10-2 combines with J gene TRBJ1-2; 7 bases match TRBD1. This CDR3 spans 13 amino acids. The germline gives CDR1 WSHSY, CDR2 SAAADI. The junction had 10 bases not matched to a gene; V was cut back by 5 bases and J by 10 bases. In nucleotides, the CDR3 is TGCGCCAGCAGTCAAGAAACAGGGGCGCACTACACCTTC. Protein: CASSQETGAHYTF.

J is TRBJ2-3 and V is TRBV7-2; tentatively, D is TRBD2 (6 bases). Trimming stripped 0 bases from V and 0 bases from J, with 10 bases between. The CDR3 runs to 16 residues. Germline V gene data show CDR1 as SGHTA and CDR2 as FQGNSA. The CDR3, as DNA: TGTGCCAGCAGCTTAGCGGCGGGACTGAGCACAGATACGCAGTATTTT. This gives the protein CASSLAAGLSTDTQYF.

The chain combines TRBV19 with TRBJ1-3; D not resolved. V shed 2 bases and J shed 3 bases, with 5 bases lying between them. The CDR3 extends over 13 amino acids. The germline gives CDR1 LNHDA, CDR2 SQIVND (reference sequence). CDR3 in amino acids: CASSILDGNTIYF. The CDR3 nucleotides are TGTGCCAGTAGTATATTGGATGGAAACACCATATATTTT.

The rearrangement links TRBV5-1 to TRBJ2-3, with 7 bases aligning to TRBD1. Germline V CDR1 and CDR2: SGHRS, YFSETQ. The V gene end was trimmed by 4 bases and the J gene end by 5 bases; junction bases not matched to a gene: 4. The length of the CDR3 is 13 residues. This CDR3 is CASSAQGIDTQYF. DNA for the CDR3: TGCGCCAGCAGCGCACAGGGGATAGATACGCAGTATTTT.

This clonotype showed up just a few times. J is TRBJ1-5 and V is TRBV12-3 or TRBV12-4, with a possible D match to TRBD1 (6 bases). Trimming removed 1 base from V and 4 bases from J, with 8 bases in between. This CDR3 has 14 residues. Here the CDR3 DNA reads TGTGCCAGCAGTTTAGGACAGGTAAATCAGCCCCAGCATTTT. Encoded protein: CASSLGQVNQPQHF.

The rearrangement links TRBV29-1 to TRBJ1-4; TRBD1 agrees at 10 bases. Per the germline V gene, CDR1 is SQVTM and CDR2 is ANQGSEA. V trimming: 3 bases; J trimming: 5 bases; junction bases outside the gene matches: 0. The CDR3 covers 13 residues. The CDR3 region is CSVEDRGNEKLFF. CDR3 sequence (DNA): TGCAGCGTTGAGGACAGGGGGAATGAAAAACTGTTTTTT.

The chain uses TRBV7-9 and TRBJ1-1; D is undetermined. The CDR3 length is 14 residues. Trimming shortened V by 3 bases and J by 6 bases, and 14 bases separated the two germline ends. Per the germline V gene, CDR1 is SEHNR and CDR2 is FQNEAQ (reference sequence). The CDR3 protein is CASSLDIRLAEAFF. DNA for the CDR3: TGTGCCAGCAGCTTGGATATTAGGTTAGCTGAAGCTTTCTTT.

The chain links TRBV6-1 to TRBJ2-1; possible D gene TRBD1, 6 bases. The germline V gene has CDR1 MNHNS and CDR2 SASEGT. The V gene lost 1 base and the J gene lost 8 bases, with 9 bases spanning the gap. This CDR3 is built from 13 residues. CDR3 residues: CASSEDRADEQFF. The CDR3 DNA follows: TGTGCCAGCAGTGAAGACAGGGCGGATGAGCAGTTCTTC.

This clonotype was detected many times. CDR3 in amino acids: CASRPYRTSGELFF. In DNA form, the CDR3 reads TGCGCCAGCAGGCCTTATCGTACTAGCGGGGAGCTGTTTTTT. The rearrangement uses TRBV5-1 and TRBJ2-2, with D possibly TRBD2 on 5 matching bases. The CDR3 contains 14 residues. Trimming shortened V by 5 bases and J by 7 bases, and 15 bases separated the two germline ends. The germline V gene has CDR1 SGHRS and CDR2 YFSETQ.

This clonotype was seen repeatedly, ten times or more. The V and J genes are TRBV28 and TRBJ2-1; 10 nucleotides line up with TRBD2. Germline CDR1 and CDR2: MDHEN and SYDVKM. V dropped 2 bases and J dropped 6; count of bases not matched to a gene: 10. CDR3 length: 17 residues. CDR3 sequence reads: CASSLPSSGGLVNEQFF. The CDR3, as DNA: TGTGCCAGCAGTTTACCGTCTAGCGGGGGTTTAGTCAATGAGCAGTTCTTC.

The CDR3 spells CASSIGLAGGSYEQYF. The DNA of the CDR3 is TGCGCCAGCAGCATCGGACTAGCGGGGGGCTCCTACGAGCAGTACTTC. The rearrangement joins TRBV5-1 to TRBJ2-7; TRBD2 agrees at 14 bases. Trimming at V came to 4 bases and at J to 0 bases, leaving 3 bases not matched to a gene. CDR1 and CDR2 from the germline V gene are SGHRS and YFSETQ. This CDR3 has 16 residues.

There are many counts of this clonotype. J is TRBJ2-7 and V is TRBV6-2 or TRBV6-3; D gene ambiguous. V was pared by 1 base and J by 7 bases, with 11 bases between. CDR3 length equals 13 residues. The germline V gene has CDR1 MNHEY and CDR2 SVGEGT. CDR3 sequence: CASSYLGEEEQYF. In nucleotides, the CDR3 is TGTGCCAGCAGTTACTTGGGTGAGGAGGAGCAGTACTTC.

This clonotype was recorded at least ten times. This chain uses TRBV10-3 with TRBJ1-2, with 7 bases matching TRBD1. This CDR3 comprises 16 residues. CDR1 is ENHRY and CDR2 is SYGVKD in the germline V gene. J was trimmed by 0 bases and V by 5 bases; bases with no gene match: 9. The chain's CDR3 is CAISQVRDSANYGYTF. In DNA, the CDR3 is TGTGCCATCAGTCAGGTCCGGGACAGCGCTAACTATGGCTACACCTTC.

The rearrangement joins TRBV2 to TRBJ2-1; the match to TRBD2 covers 7 bases. V was pared by 10 bases and J by 1 base, with 7 bases of the junction left unmatched. Per the germline V gene, CDR1 is SNHLY and CDR2 is FYNNEI. The CDR3 has 14 residues. CDR3 sequence: CATGGGSSYNEQFF. DNA for the CDR3: TGTGCCACTGGGGGAGGGTCTTCCTACAATGAGCAGTTCTTC.

The J gene is TRBJ2-2, the V gene TRBV7-6; 7 nucleotides line up with TRBD2. The CDR3 is 15 residues long. Trimming took 5 bases from V and 4 from J; bases not matched to a gene: 7. Germline values: CDR1 SGHVS, CDR2 FNYEAQ. CDR3 loop: CASSPRLALTGELFF. The CDR3 DNA reads TGTGCCAGCAGCCCGCGACTAGCCCTCACCGGGGAGCTGTTTTTT.

This clonotype was counted many times. CDR3 sequence (DNA): TGCGCCAGCAGCCCGGGACAAGACACCGGGGAGCTGTTTTTT. Translated, it gives CASSPGQDTGELFF. This chain uses TRBV5-1 with TRBJ2-2, with D perhaps TRBD1 (6 bases). Looked up from germline, CDR1 is SGHRS and CDR2 is YFSETQ. Trimming removed 4 bases at V and 3 bases at J, with 10 bases between. The length of the CDR3 is 14 residues.

V and J are TRBV20-1 and TRBJ2-5; 7 bases map to TRBD2. Germline assignment: CDR1 DFQATT and CDR2 SNEGSKA (reference sequence). The length of the CDR3 is 14 residues. Trimming took 2 bases from V and 3 from J; bases not matched to a gene: 6. CDR3 sequence: CSARRLAVKETQYF. The CDR3 DNA is TGCAGTGCTAGAAGGCTAGCGGTCAAAGAGACCCAGTACTTC.

This clonotype was observed a few times. The chain is built from TRBV6-1 and TRBJ2-2; D unclear. The germline V gene has CDR1 MNHNS and CDR2 SASEGT. This CDR3 is 13 amino acids long. V lost 0 bases and J lost 3, with 2 bases in between. The CDR3 DNA reads TGTGCCAGCAGTGAAGCGGACACCGGGGAGCTGTTTTTT. Its protein is CASSEADTGELFF.

Comment on this clonotype: A read error may be the cause here, since a much bigger clone is one base away. The CDR3 ends on some other residue instead of the conserved phenylalanine or tryptophan, so this is likely a read error. CDR3 sequence: CASSYLTGDEKLFC. As DNA, the CDR3 is TGTGCCAGCAGTTACTTGACAGGGGATGAAAAACTGTTTTGT. The V and J genes are TRBV6-5 and TRBJ1-4; 8 positions match TRBD1. Germline-derived CDR1 and CDR2 are MNHEY and SVGAGI. The CDR3 spans 14 residues. The trim removed 1 base at V and 6 bases at J, leaving 1 base unmatched.

There are many counts of this clonotype. The chain links TRBV12-3 or TRBV12-4 to TRBJ2-2; D ambiguous. The length of the CDR3 is 12 residues. Trimming cost V 10 bases and J 6 bases, with 12 bases left between them. CDR3 coding DNA: TGTGCCACCAACGGAGTCCCCGGGGAGCTGTTTTTT. It encodes CATNGVPGELFF.